The rows below give T cell receptor beta chains drawn from one sample of a study of T cell repertoires in cytomegalovirus infection. Their specific antigens are unknown. From the reads, TCRdb called clonotypes with MiXCR, one entry per CDR3 protein. The table records 550,000 to 700,000 distinct CDR3 sequences, approximately 40% of them present only once. Sequencing used cultured PBMCs, obtained from culture after CMV antigen stimulation. Receptors were obtained from a human donor in good health (CMV status not recorded). Some clones in this sample may be carry-over from other donors' samples. Both conserved end residues are part of each CDR3. Fields, in order: clone size, V gene, J gene, D gene, CDR3 DNA, CDR3 protein. D genes are given only for firm matches. Clone size appears in some rows only: once, few, many, or a class for an expanded clone.

NA	TRBV4-1	TRBJ2-5	TRBD2	TGCGCCAGCAGCCCGGAGGAGCGGGGGGGCTGGGAGACCCAGTACTTC	CASSPEERGGWETQYF
NA	TRBV20-1	TRBJ1-1	NA	TGCAGTGCTAGCAAGAACGGTTACACTGAAGCTTTCTTT	CSASKNGYTEAFF
NA	TRBV7-2	TRBJ2-5	TRBD2	TGTGCCAGCAGCGCGACTAGCGGGGAAGAGACCCAGTACTTC	CASSATSGEETQYF
few	TRBV10-3	TRBJ2-7	TRBD2	TGTGCCATCAGTGAGCCGCGGGCTAGCGGACCCTACGAGCAGTACTTC	CAISEPRASGPYEQYF
NA	TRBV5-1	TRBJ2-3	TRBD2	TGCGCCAGCAGACCCGGGACTAGCGGGAGGCCCACAGATACGCAGTATTTT	CASRPGTSGRPTDTQYF
NA	TRBV10-3	TRBJ2-5	NA	TGTGCCATCAGTGAGTCGGGGGAAGAGACCCAGTACTTC	CAISESGEETQYF
NA	TRBV27	TRBJ2-3	TRBD1	TGTGCCAGCATCCCGGGACAGGGATACACAGATACGCAGTATTTT	CASIPGQGYTDTQYF
NA	TRBV20-1	TRBJ1-1	TRBD1	TGCAGTGCTCCCACCCGTGGACAGGGGTGGAACACTGAAGCTTTCTTT	CSAPTRGQGWNTEAFF
NA	TRBV11-2	TRBJ1-3	NA	TGTGCCAGCAGCCTTCCAGGGGTCTCTGGAAACACCATATATTTT	CASSLPGVSGNTIYF
NA	TRBV11-2	TRBJ2-5	NA	TGTGCCAGCAGCTTAGCCGGGACCCATCGGGAGACCCAGTACTTC	CASSLAGTHRETQYF
NA	TRBV5-1	TRBJ2-3	NA	TGCGCCAGCAGCTTGATGCCAGCCAAAGATACGCAGTATTTT	CASSLMPAKDTQYF
NA	TRBV20-1	TRBJ1-3	NA	TGCAGTGCTAGAGCCCTAGGGAATGCTGGAAACACCATATATTTT	CSARALGNAGNTIYF
NA	TRBV7-2	TRBJ1-2	NA	TGTGCCAGCAGCTTATTGGGGCCAGTAGAGTGGTACACCTTC	CASSLLGPVEWYTF
NA	TRBV20-1	TRBJ1-1	NA	TGCAGTGCTAGAGATGCGGGAGCGATGAACACTGAAGCTTTCTTT	CSARDAGAMNTEAFF
NA	TRBV12-3/TRBV12-4	TRBJ2-5	NA	TGTGCCAGCAGTCACACAGGGAGTCAAGAGACCCAGTACTTC	CASSHTGSQETQYF
NA	TRBV4-1	TRBJ2-5	TRBD2	TGCGCCAGCAGCCAAGCGTTCGCTCAGCGGGGCGAGACCCAGTACTTC	CASSQAFAQRGETQYF
NA	TRBV28	TRBJ1-5	NA	TGTGCCAGCAGTGTCATAAATCAGCCCCAGCATTTT	CASSVINQPQHF
once	TRBV6-2/TRBV6-3	TRBJ2-7	TRBD2	TGTGCCAGCAGTGCCCAGGGACTAGCGGGTCCCTACGAGCAGTACTTC	CASSAQGLAGPYEQYF
few	TRBV7-2	TRBJ1-3	NA	TGTGCCAGCAGGTCCCCGGGTCGGGGTGGAAACACCATATATTTT	CASRSPGRGGNTIYF
NA	TRBV7-2	TRBJ2-1	NA	TGTGCCAGCAGCTTAGATACTAGCACTTTGGGTGAGCAGTTCTTC	CASSLDTSTLGEQFF
once	TRBV28	TRBJ2-7	TRBD1	TGTGCCAGCAGGCCCCCCGGGACAGGGTTCGACGAGCAGTACTTC	CASRPPGTGFDEQYF
NA	TRBV12-3/TRBV12-4	TRBJ2-3	NA	TGTGCCACCTCTGGGGGTGGCACAGATACGCAGTATTTT	CATSGGGTDTQYF
NA	TRBV20-1	TRBJ2-3	TRBD2	TGCAGTGCCCATCCATTGGGAGGGGCAGATACGCAGTATTTT	CSAHPLGGADTQYF
NA	TRBV7-8	TRBJ2-1	TRBD2	TGTGCCAGCAGCATTAGCGGGAGCTACAATGAGCAGTTCTTC	CASSISGSYNEQFF